The 8 T cell receptor beta chains listed next were all sequenced from one sample in a study of cytotoxic CD8 clonotypes in ibrutinib-treated CLL. Only in-frame clones appear in the TCRdb table, and some are missing; sequencing was by immunoSEQ multiplex PCR. In the table there are 250,000 to 350,000 clones, around 69% of which are singletons. Sample: PBMCs, taken at disease progression, from a patient treated with ibrutinib. The receptors here all came from a human donor with chronic lymphocytic leukemia.

The chain couples TRBV7-2 to TRBJ2-3; D perhaps matches TRBD2 (5 bases). Germline CDR1 is SGHTA and CDR2 is FQGNSA. The CDR3 totals 17 residues. V was shortened by 4 bases and J by 0 bases, with 17 bases between the two germline ends. Written as DNA, the CDR3 is TGTGCCAGCAGCTCCGCAACACTAGAGGAGAGCACAGATACGCAGTATTTT. Its protein product is CASSSATLEESTDTQYF.

The rearrangement joins TRBV7-2 to TRBJ2-3; 9 nucleotides match TRBD2. Germline loops: CDR1 SGHTA, CDR2 FQGNSA. The CDR3 has 16 amino acids. V lost 3 bases and J lost 3; bases outside the gene matches: 7. Written as DNA, the CDR3 is TGTGCCAGCAGCTTGGCTAGCGGGGTTCCTACAGATACGCAGTATTTT. Its protein is CASSLASGVPTDTQYF.

The table lists this clone with a few counts. The genes are TRBV4-3 and TRBJ2-7; maybe TRBD2 (6 bases). The CDR3 extends over 14 amino acids. Between the trimmed V and J ends, which lost 3 bases and 0 bases, there was a span of 9 bases. From germline, CDR1 is LGHNA and CDR2 YSLEER. The CDR3, as DNA: TGCGCCAGCAGCCAGGGGGGTACCTCCTACGAGCAGTACTTC. Protein sequence: CASSQGGTSYEQYF.

The J gene is TRBJ1-2, the V gene TRBV11-2, with D perhaps matching TRBD1 (5 bases). CDR3 size: 13 residues. Looked up from germline, CDR1 is SGHAT and CDR2 is FQNNGV. The V end lost 0 bases, the J end lost 8 bases, and 10 bases lay between the germline ends. Here the CDR3 reads CASSLDRVGGYTF. CDR3 coding DNA: TGTGCCAGCAGCTTAGACAGGGTGGGCGGCTACACCTTC.

CDR3 residues: CASSGGRGSDTQYF. Here the CDR3 DNA reads TGCGCCAGCAGCGGTGGACGGGGTTCAGATACGCAGTATTTT. J is TRBJ2-3 and V is TRBV5-1, with a weak D call TRBD2 (5 bases). Trimming cost V 4 bases and J 4 bases, with 13 bases left between them. This CDR3 contains 14 residues. CDR1 and CDR2 (germline): SGHRS, YFSETQ.

This clone has more than one count but fewer than ten. CDR3 residues: CASAPGTMTGELFF. The CDR3 nucleotides read TGCGCCAGCGCTCCGGGGACGATGACCGGGGAGCTGTTTTTT. The chain has TRBV5-1 and TRBJ2-2; either TRBD1 or TRBD2 may fit D (5 bases each). CDR1 SGHRS and CDR2 YFSETQ come from the germline V gene. This CDR3 spans 14 amino acids. Deletions cut 7 bases from V and 5 bases from J, with 15 bases between.

The rearrangement joins TRBV9 to TRBJ1-1, with D perhaps matching TRBD1 (5 bases). The CDR3 has 16 amino acids. V was cut by 3 bases and J by 0 bases, with 15 bases left in between. Germline V gene lookup returns CDR1 SGDLS and CDR2 YYNGEE. The CDR3 region is CASSDPPGVMNTEAFF. CDR3 DNA sequence: TGTGCCAGCAGCGACCCCCCGGGGGTAATGAACACTGAAGCTTTCTTT.

The rearrangement joins TRBV27 to TRBJ2-3; D ambiguous. The germline V gene encodes CDR1 MNHEY and CDR2 SMNVEV (reference sequence). This CDR3 is built from 13 residues. V was pared by 2 bases and J by 6 bases, with 9 bases between. The CDR3 coding sequence is TGTGCCAGCAGTTTAGGGCTGAGGGATACGCAGTATTTT. Translated: CASSLGLRDTQYF.